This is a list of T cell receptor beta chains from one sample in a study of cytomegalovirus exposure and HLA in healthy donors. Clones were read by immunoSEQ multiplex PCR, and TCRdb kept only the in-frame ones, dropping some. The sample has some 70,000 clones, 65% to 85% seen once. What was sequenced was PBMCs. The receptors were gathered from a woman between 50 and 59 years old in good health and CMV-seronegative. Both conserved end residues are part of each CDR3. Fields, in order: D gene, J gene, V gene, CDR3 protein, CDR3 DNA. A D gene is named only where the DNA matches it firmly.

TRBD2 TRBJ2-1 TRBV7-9 CASSSGGTSGRYSVEQFF TGTGCCAGCAGCTCTGGTGGGACTAGCGGGAGATATAGTGTTGAGCAGTTCTTC
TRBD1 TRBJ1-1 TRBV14 CASSQWGQGGNTEAFF TGTGCCAGCAGCCAATGGGGACAGGGCGGGAACACTGAAGCTTTCTTT
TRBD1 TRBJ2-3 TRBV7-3 CASSLSGGVDTQYF TGTGCCAGCAGCTTATCAGGGGGCGTTGATACGCAGTATTTT
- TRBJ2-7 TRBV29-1 CSVVLIDPRHEQYF TGCAGCGTTGTCCTTATCGACCCGAGGCACGAGCAGTACTTC
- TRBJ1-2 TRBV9 CASSVQGYGYTF TGTGCCAGCAGCGTCCAGGGATATGGCTACACCTTC
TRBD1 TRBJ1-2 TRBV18 CASSPTPGQGAGYGYTF TGTGCCAGCTCACCAACTCCGGGACAGGGGGCAGGCTATGGCTACACCTTC
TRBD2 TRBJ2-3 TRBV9 CASSVVGGLGTDTQYF TGTGCCAGCAGCGTAGTGGGGGGGTTGGGCACAGATACGCAGTATTTT
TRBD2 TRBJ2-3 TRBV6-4 CASSEAGGGLDTQYF TGTGCCAGCAGTGAAGCGGGGGGCGGTTTAGATACGCAGTATTTT
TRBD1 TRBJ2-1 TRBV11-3 CASSLGTGFYNEQFF TGTGCCAGCAGCTTGGGGACAGGGTTTTACAATGAGCAGTTCTTC
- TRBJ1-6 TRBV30 CAWSEEGQGPLHF TGTGCCTGGAGTGAGGAGGGTCAGGGACCCCTCCACTTT
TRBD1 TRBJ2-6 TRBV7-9 CASSYGQGSGANVLTF TGTGCCAGCAGCTACGGACAGGGGAGCGGGGCCAACGTCCTGACTTTC
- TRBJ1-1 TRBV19 CASTKGRERTEAFF TGTGCCAGTACCAAGGGGAGGGAGAGAACTGAAGCTTTCTTT
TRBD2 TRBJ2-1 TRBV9 CASSVDAGDYYNEQFF TGTGCCAGCAGCGTAGATGCGGGGGATTACTACAATGAGCAGTTCTTC
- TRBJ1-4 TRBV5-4 CASSPGQFNEKLFF TGTGCCAGCAGCCCCGGACAGTTTAATGAAAAACTGTTTTTT
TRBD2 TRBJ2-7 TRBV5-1 CASSSRLAGVIEEQYF TGCGCCAGCAGCTCGCGACTAGCGGGAGTGATTGAAGAGCAGTACTTC
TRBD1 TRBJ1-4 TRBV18 CASSPGQEPNEKLFF TGTGCCAGCTCCCCCGGACAGGAGCCCAATGAAAAACTGTTTTTT
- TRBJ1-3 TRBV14 CASSQVAPGSGNTIYF TGTGCCAGCAGCCAAGTGGCCCCGGGGTCCGGAAACACCATATATTTT
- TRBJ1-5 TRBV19 CASKSGSGSNQPQHF TGTGCCAGTAAATCAGGCAGTGGAAGCAATCAGCCCCAGCATTTT